A selection of T cell receptor beta chains follows, all from one sample in a study of T cells after yellow fever vaccination. TCRdb re-derived calls from the 5' RACE reads in MiXCR, one entry per CDR3 protein. This table holds approximately 330,000 distinct CDR3 sequences, approximately 4% found once. The sample here was PBMCs, taken 5 days after the yellow fever booster vaccination. Every receptor here comes from a man in his late teens or twenties who received the YFV17D yellow fever vaccine. CDR3s include the opening cysteine and the closing phenylalanine or tryptophan. Each record gives: clone size, D gene, V gene, J gene, CDR3 protein, CDR3 DNA. A D gene is named only where the DNA matches it firmly. Not every row has a clone size; where given, it reads once, few, many or a size class.

>many|.|TRBV7-2|TRBJ1-1
CASSSGWRAGEAFF
TGTGCCAGCAGCTCCGGGTGGAGGGCGGGTGAAGCTTTCTTT
>few|.|TRBV10-3|TRBJ2-1
CAITPEGSKPSYNEQFF
TGTGCCATCACCCCCGAGGGATCGAAACCCTCCTACAATGAGCAGTTCTTC
>many|TRBD2|TRBV5-1|TRBJ2-1
CASSLNGGDYNEQFF
TGCGCCAGCAGCTTAAACGGGGGGGATTACAATGAGCAGTTCTTC
>.|.|TRBV4-1|TRBJ1-4
CASSMLGSTNEKLFF
TGCGCCAGCAGCATGTTGGGATCAACTAATGAAAAACTGTTTTTT
>few|.|TRBV7-2|TRBJ1-2
CASRLGGGAETGYTF
TGTGCCAGCAGATTGGGAGGAGGGGCGGAGACTGGCTACACCTTC
>.|TRBD1|TRBV20-1|TRBJ1-4
CSATDRGNEKLFF
TGCAGTGCTACGGACAGGGGGAACGAAAAACTGTTTTTT
>many|.|TRBV5-6|TRBJ1-1
CASSLRARGTEAFF
TGTGCCAGCAGCTTAAGGGCCAGGGGAACTGAAGCTTTCTTT
>few|TRBD2|TRBV2|TRBJ2-2
CASRFPGLAGDTGELFF
TGTGCCAGCAGATTCCCGGGACTAGCGGGAGACACCGGGGAGCTGTTTTTT
>few|TRBD2|TRBV7-9|TRBJ2-1
CASRVAGVSSYNEQFF
TGTGCCAGCAGGGTAGCGGGGGTAAGCTCCTACAATGAGCAGTTCTTC
>few|.|TRBV10-3|TRBJ2-7
CAIAPGVTYEQYF
TGTGCCATCGCCCCCGGCGTAACCTACGAGCAGTACTTC
>many|.|TRBV20-1|TRBJ2-1
CSARKVSYNEQFF
TGCAGTGCTAGAAAGGTCTCCTACAATGAGCAGTTCTTC
>few|.|TRBV5-1|TRBJ1-2
CASSSDPGMDYGYTF
TGCGCCAGCAGCTCGGACCCAGGGATGGACTATGGCTACACCTTC
>few|.|TRBV9|TRBJ1-3
CASSVGYQGNTIYF
TGTGCCAGCAGCGTTGGATACCAAGGAAACACCATATATTTT
>few|.|TRBV12-3/TRBV12-4|TRBJ1-2
CASSLDGHWQGLMGGYTF
TGTGCCAGCAGTTTAGATGGGCACTGGCAGGGGCTGATGGGGGGCTACACCTTC
>.|.|TRBV27|TRBJ2-5
CASSSLSSGLETQYF
TGTGCCAGCAGTTCCCTATCATCGGGTTTAGAGACCCAGTACTTC
>.|.|TRBV5-6|TRBJ1-2
CASSLGRGGYGYTF
TGTGCCAGCAGCCTCGGACGGGGCGGCTATGGCTACACCTTC
>many|.|TRBV5-8|TRBJ1-3
CASSLTLTGMAGNTIYF
TGTGCCAGCAGCCTCACTCTTACAGGGATGGCTGGAAACACCATATATTTT
>.|.|TRBV18|TRBJ2-5
CASSRLQGTQYF
TGTGCCAGCTCACGCCTCCAAGGGACCCAGTACTTC
>few|.|TRBV7-9|TRBJ1-2
CASSLDEGAINYGYTF
TGTGCCAGCAGCTTAGATGAAGGGGCGATTAACTATGGCTACACCTTC
>few|TRBD1|TRBV5-1|TRBJ2-7
CASSRDRGSSYEQYF
TGCGCCAGCAGCCGAGACAGGGGCAGCTCCTACGAGCAGTACTTC
>few|.|TRBV7-2|TRBJ2-2
CASSPDPGNGELFF
TGTGCCAGCAGCCCTGATCCGGGGAACGGGGAGCTGTTTTTT
>many|TRBD1|TRBV7-2|TRBJ2-7
CASRTGSAYEQYF
TGTGCCAGCAGGACAGGGTCGGCCTACGAGCAGTACTTC
>.|.|TRBV6-5|TRBJ1-2
CASSSRDTYGYTF
TGTGCCAGCAGCTCGAGGGACACCTATGGCTACACCTTC
>many|.|TRBV27|TRBJ1-1
CASSLVAWNTEAFF
TGTGCCAGCAGTTTAGTCGCCTGGAACACTGAAGCTTTCTTT
>.|.|TRBV3-1|TRBJ1-1
CASSSRLTEAFF
TGTGCCAGCAGCTCTAGGTTAACTGAAGCTTTCTTT
>few|.|TRBV11-2|TRBJ2-2
CASSFRVNPLNTGELFF
TGTGCCAGCAGCTTTAGGGTAAACCCCCTAAACACCGGGGAGCTGTTTTTT
>few|.|TRBV7-3|TRBJ2-1
CASSLIAEAYNEQFF
TGTGCCAGCAGCTTGATAGCGGAGGCATACAATGAGCAGTTCTTC
>many|.|TRBV10-3|TRBJ1-5
CAISESPGRNQPQHF
TGTGCCATCAGTGAGTCGCCAGGGAGGAATCAGCCCCAGCATTTT
>.|.|TRBV5-1|TRBJ2-5
CASTGLMQETQYF
TGCGCCAGCACGGGACTGATGCAAGAGACCCAGTACTTC
>few|.|TRBV4-1|TRBJ2-1
CASSQDGSRGRYNEQFF
TGCGCCAGCAGCCAAGATGGAAGCAGGGGCCGTTACAATGAGCAGTTCTTC
>.|.|TRBV12-3/TRBV12-4|TRBJ2-2
CATILRVANTGELFF
TGTGCCACCATTCTTAGAGTAGCGAACACCGGGGAGCTGTTTTTT
>many|.|TRBV6-5|TRBJ1-6
CASHRGWPSYNSPLHF
TGTGCCAGCCATCGGGGGTGGCCCTCCTATAATTCACCCCTCCACTTT
>few|.|TRBV7-9|TRBJ2-7
CASSPPGFEQYF
TGTGCCAGCAGCCCACCGGGTTTCGAGCAGTACTTC
>few|TRBD1|TRBV9|TRBJ2-5
CASSVYRGLGETQYF
TGTGCCAGCAGCGTCTACAGGGGGCTAGGGGAGACCCAGTACTTC
>few|TRBD2|TRBV7-6|TRBJ2-5
CASSSLSGRTQYF
TGTGCCAGCAGCTCACTTAGCGGGCGGACCCAGTACTTC
>.|.|TRBV20-1|TRBJ1-1
CSARDRAAEAFF
TGCAGTGCTAGAGATCGGGCGGCTGAAGCTTTCTTT
>few|TRBD2|TRBV15|TRBJ2-5
CATSSPPGTSAQETQYF
TGTGCCACCAGCAGTCCTCCCGGGACTAGCGCCCAAGAGACCCAGTACTTC
>few|.|TRBV7-6|TRBJ1-1
CASSTGRGSGTEAFF
TGTGCCAGCAGCACGGGACGGGGATCGGGCACTGAAGCTTTCTTT
>few|TRBD2|TRBV11-2|TRBJ2-3
CASSLTQAGGLSDTQYF
TGTGCCAGCAGCTTGACCCAAGCGGGGGGGCTCTCAGATACGCAGTATTTT
>.|.|TRBV6-1|TRBJ1-5
CASSGTENQPQHF
TGTGCCAGCAGTGGGACCGAGAATCAGCCCCAGCATTTT
>.|.|TRBV15|TRBJ2-3
CATSRDRGPGDTQYF
TGTGCCACCAGCAGAGACCGGGGGCCAGGGGATACGCAGTATTTT